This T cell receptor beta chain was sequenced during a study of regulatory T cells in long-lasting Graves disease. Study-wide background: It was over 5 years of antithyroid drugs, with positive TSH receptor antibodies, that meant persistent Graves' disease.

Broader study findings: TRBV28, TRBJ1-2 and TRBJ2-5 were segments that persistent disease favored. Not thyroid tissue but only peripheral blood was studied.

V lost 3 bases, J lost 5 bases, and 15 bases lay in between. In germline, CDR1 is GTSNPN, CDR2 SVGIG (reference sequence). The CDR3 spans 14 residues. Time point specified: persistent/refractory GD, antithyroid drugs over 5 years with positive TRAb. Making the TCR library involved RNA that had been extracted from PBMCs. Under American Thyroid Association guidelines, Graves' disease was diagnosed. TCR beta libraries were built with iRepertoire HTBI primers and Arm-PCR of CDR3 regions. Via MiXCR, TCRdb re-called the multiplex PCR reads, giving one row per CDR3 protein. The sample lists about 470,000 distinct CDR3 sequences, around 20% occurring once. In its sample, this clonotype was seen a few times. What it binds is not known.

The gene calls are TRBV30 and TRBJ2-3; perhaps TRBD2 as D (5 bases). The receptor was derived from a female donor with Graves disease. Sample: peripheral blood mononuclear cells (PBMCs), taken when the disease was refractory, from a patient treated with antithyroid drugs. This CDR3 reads CAWRRRIDEDTQYF. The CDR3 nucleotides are TGTGCCTGGAGAAGGAGGATCGATGAAGATACGCAGTATTTT.